What follows are 21 T cell receptor beta chains derived from one specimen sequenced in a study of a mutant IDH1 vaccine in newly diagnosed glioma. These receptors' antigens are unknown. Sample time point: week 5, during vaccination. Doses comprised 300 ug of mutant IDH1 20-mer peptide each, plus topical imiquimod. This table comes from immunoSEQ multiplex PCR, and its TCRdb copy is limited to in-frame clones, with some not included. The profile shows 49,000 or so clones, around 80% of them singletons. This material consisted of PBMCs, taken from a glioma patient whose treatment included an IDH1 peptide vaccine. Receptors originate from a woman in her thirties or forties with glioma.

The V and J genes are TRBV7-2 and TRBJ1-4; 11 bases line up with TRBD1. CDR3 length: 13 amino acids. CDR1 SGHTA and CDR2 FQGNSA come from the germline V gene. The CDR3 DNA reads as TGTGCTACCAGGGACAGGGGGGAAAAACGACTGTTTTTT. Residues: CATRDRGEKRLFF.

The chain joins TRBV5-5 to TRBJ1-2; 11 positions match TRBD1. This CDR3 contains 16 residues. CDR1 and CDR2 (germline): SGHKS, YYEKEE (reference sequence). Germline trimming cut 4 bases from V and 5 bases from J; bases unmatched to any gene: 10. CDR3 bases: TGTGCCAGCAGCCCATACTCCGGGACAGGGGGTTATGGCTACACCTTC. Translated: CASSPYSGTGGYGYTF.

The V and J genes are TRBV6-1 and TRBJ1-2, with TRBD1 matching 12 bases. The V gene end was trimmed by 6 bases and the J gene end by 6 bases; junction bases not matched to a gene: 5. Germline CDR1 MNHNS, CDR2 SASEGT. The CDR3 runs 14 residues. The CDR3 loop reads CASSRDRGRDGYTF. The DNA for the CDR3 is TGTGCCAGCAGCCGGGACAGGGGGCGGGATGGCTACACCTTC.

Notes on this clone: One end of the junction varies from germline; a read error may be responsible. The V call is TRBV7-7, the J call TRBJ2-3, with 7 nucleotides matching TRBD2. There are 15 residues in the CDR3. Germline V CDR1 and CDR2: SSHAT, FNYEAQ (reference sequence). Here the CDR3 reads CASSLRGRHTDTQYF. CDR3 nucleotides: TGTGCTAGCAGCTTACGCGGGAGACACACAGATACGCAGTATTTT.

V and J are TRBV27 and TRBJ1-1; TRBD1 matches at 8 bases. The V gene's germline CDR1 is MNHEY and CDR2 SMNVEV (reference sequence). This CDR3 has 16 residues. The V segment lost 1 base and the J segment 6 bases; nucleotides outside the gene matches: 10. CDR3 sequence: CASSLYGTGGRAEAFF. DNA for the CDR3: TGTGCCAGCAGTTTATACGGTACAGGGGGGAGAGCTGAAGCTTTCTTT.

The chain employs TRBV6-4 and TRBJ1-2; D call uncertain. Trimming shortened V by 6 bases and J by 0 bases, and 8 bases separated the two germline ends. This CDR3 contains 13 residues. Per the germline V gene, CDR1 is MRHNA and CDR2 is SNTAGT. The CDR3 region is CASRHPSNYGYTF. CDR3 DNA: TGTGCCAGCAGACACCCTTCTAACTATGGCTACACCTTC.

The chain couples TRBV29-1 to TRBJ2-3; no clear D gene. Trimming shortened V by 8 bases and J by 2 bases, and 8 bases separated the two germline ends. The germline gives CDR1 SQVTM, CDR2 ANQGSEA. The CDR3 is 11 amino acids. CDR3 in amino acids: CSLRFTDTQYF. The CDR3 DNA reads TGCAGCCTGCGCTTCACAGATACGCAGTATTTT.

The CDR3 here is CASSESRTGAAYGYTF. CDR3 nucleotides: TGTGCCAGCAGTGAATCTAGGACAGGGGCCGCCTATGGCTACACCTTC. The rearrangement joins TRBV25-1 to TRBJ1-2; the match to TRBD1 covers 9 bases. Germline V gene lookup returns CDR1 MGHDK and CDR2 SYGVNS. V lost 1 base and J lost 4; bases outside the gene matches: 7. This CDR3 spans 16 amino acids.

This chain connects TRBV7-2 to TRBJ2-7; 8 nucleotides agree with TRBD1. V lost 3 bases to trimming and J lost 3 bases; unmatched junction nucleotides: 1. This CDR3 is 13 amino acids long. Per germline, CDR1 SGHTA and CDR2 FQGNSA. Here the CDR3 DNA reads TGTGCCAGCAGCTTTGGACAGGGCTACGAGCAGTACTTC. Residues: CASSFGQGYEQYF.

V and J are TRBV4-1 and TRBJ2-1; no firm D call. This CDR3 has 15 residues. Trimming took 5 bases from V and 0 from J, leaving 11 bases between them. Germline assignment: CDR1 MGHRA and CDR2 YSYEKL. CDR3: CASSAQFSSYNEQFF. As DNA, the CDR3 is TGCGCCAGCAGCGCACAATTTAGCTCCTACAATGAGCAGTTCTTC.

The genes are TRBV5-4 and TRBJ2-3; D unclear. Deletions cut 0 bases from V and 5 bases from J, with 10 bases between. The CDR3 is made up of 14 amino acids. The germline V gene encodes CDR1 SGHNT and CDR2 YYREEE (reference sequence). In DNA, the CDR3 is TGTGCCAGCAGCTTGGGACTTGGGGTAGATACGCAGTATTTT. Its translation is CASSLGLGVDTQYF.

The chain joins TRBV21-1 to TRBJ2-1; the D segment call TRBD2 is taken from the table without a DNA check. TRBV21-1 is classified as a pseudogene. CDR3 length: 11 amino acids. CDR3 amino acids: CASTPRRGPFF. The CDR3 bases are TGTGCCAGCACGCCCCGGCGGGGACCGTTCTTC.

The rearrangement links TRBV4-2 to TRBJ2-1; TRBD2 agrees at 9 bases. This CDR3 region has 16 residues. The ends lost 1 base at V and 4 bases at J; junction bases unmatched: 5. The germline CDR1 and CDR2 sequences are LGHNA and YNFKEQ. The CDR3 bases are TGTGCCAGCAGCCAAGGCTGGCGGGGGGGATACAATGAGCAGTTCTTC. Protein sequence: CASSQGWRGGYNEQFF.

The V and J genes are TRBV9 and TRBJ2-7, with a tentative D call TRBD2 (6 bases). Per germline, CDR1 SGDLS and CDR2 YYNGEE. The CDR3 has 11 amino acids. V was pared by 7 bases and J by 7 bases, with 12 bases between. DNA of the CDR3: TGTGCCAGCGGGGGGAGAAGAGAGCAGTACTTC. Residues: CASGGRREQYF.

V and J are TRBV19 and TRBJ1-3, with a weak D call TRBD1 (6 bases). Germline CDR1 reads LNHDA; CDR2 reads SQIVND (reference sequence). V was shortened by 8 bases and J by 0 bases, with 20 bases between the two germline ends. The CDR3 is made up of 17 amino acids. The CDR3: CASGIRTDLSSGNTIYF. The CDR3 DNA reads as TGTGCCAGTGGAATCCGGACAGACCTAAGCTCTGGAAACACCATATATTTT.

J is TRBJ2-7 and V is TRBV13, with 10 bases lining up with TRBD2. CDR3 size: 15 residues. Per the germline V gene, CDR1 is PRHDT and CDR2 is FYEKMQ (reference sequence). The J segment lost 4 bases and the V segment lost 3 bases, leaving 6 bases of the junction unmatched. This chain's CDR3 is CASSFLAGGKYEQYF. The CDR3 DNA follows: TGTGCCAGCAGCTTCTTAGCGGGGGGCAAATACGAGCAGTACTTC.

This clone was detected only a few times. The CDR3 here is CASSYRTGNYGYTF. The DNA for the CDR3 is TGTGCCAGCAGCTACCGGACAGGGAACTATGGCTACACCTTC. This chain uses TRBV7-2 with TRBJ1-2, with 8 nucleotides matching TRBD1. There are 14 residues in the CDR3. The J segment lost 2 bases and the V segment lost 4 bases, leaving 3 bases of the junction unmatched. CDR1 is SGHTA and CDR2 is FQGNSA in the germline V gene.

CDR3: CASSSRARSASEQYF. The CDR3 DNA reads as TGCGCCAGCAGCTCCCGGGCCAGGTCTGCTAGTGAGCAGTACTTC. The chain employs TRBV5-1 and TRBJ2-7; D ambiguous. The germline V gene encodes CDR1 SGHRS and CDR2 YFSETQ. The CDR3 runs 15 residues. Trimming shortened V by 3 bases and J by 7 bases, and 20 bases separated the two germline ends.

This clone has a handful of counts. The chain recombines TRBV7-2 with TRBJ1-5; D gene ambiguous. With 6 bases removed from V and 2 bases from J, the gap between germline ends came to 5 bases. The germline gives CDR1 SGHTA, CDR2 FQGNSA. The CDR3 has 12 residues. CDR3 in amino acids: CASSTGNQPQHF. The CDR3 DNA sequence: TGTGCCAGCAGTACGGGCAATCAGCCCCAGCATTTT. The full variable domain, its missing parts supplied by reference TRBV7-2 and TRBJ1-5, is GAGVSQSPSNKVTEKGKDVELRCDPISGHTALYWYRQSLGQGLEFLIYFQGNSAPDKSGLPSDRFSAERTGGSVSTLTIQRTQQEDSAVYLCASSTGNQPQHFGDGTRLSIL.

This clone occurred a few times. The gene calls are TRBV9 and TRBJ1-2, with D possibly TRBD1 on 5 matching bases. The germline V gene has CDR1 SGDLS and CDR2 YYNGEE. V lost 1 base and J lost 4, with 8 bases in between. CDR3 length equals 13 residues. The CDR3 spells CASSVQGPYGYTF. CDR3 nucleotide sequence: TGTGCCAGCAGCGTACAGGGCCCCTATGGCTACACCTTC.

The CDR3 reads CASSSTGVLEKKLFF. CDR3 DNA sequence: TGTGCCAGCAGTTCAACCGGGGTCTTGGAGAAAAAACTGTTTTTT. V usage is TRBV27 and J usage is TRBJ1-4; D unresolved. The CDR3 spans 15 residues. CDR1 and CDR2 from the germline V gene are MNHEY and SMNVEV (reference sequence). V was pared by 4 bases and J by 9 bases, with 18 bases between. Full variable domain (outside the CDR3, taken from reference TRBV27 and TRBJ1-4): EAQVTQNPRYLITVTGKKLTVTCSQNMNHEYMSWYRQDPGLGLRQIYYSMNVEVTDKGDVPEGYKVSRKEKRNFPLILESPSPNQTSLYFCASSSTGVLEKKLFFGSGTQLSVL.